One sample yielded the 15 T cell receptor beta chains listed below, sequenced in a study of beta chain features in type 1 diabetes. Study conclusions and caveats: All four CD4+ subsets of Type 1 diabetes patients contained TCRB CDR3s that were moderately but significantly shorter.

Expressed TCRB transcripts were sequenced because the isolated RNA had all been reverse transcribed beforehand. Sequencing used immunoSEQ multiplex PCR; TCRdb keeps in-frame clones, though not all of them. Of hundreds of thousands of clones in the sample, around 9.7% are singletons; the top ten hold around 1%. These TCRs are of unknown antigen specificity. The material sequenced was central memory CD4+ T cells from blood. The receptors come from a man younger than 40 with type 1 diabetes.

The chain couples TRBV29-1 to TRBJ1-1; maybe TRBD1 (6 bases). This CDR3 spans 11 amino acids. Between the trimmed V and J ends, which lost 7 bases and 4 bases, there was a span of 10 bases. CDR1 is SQVTM and CDR2 is ANQGSEA in the germline V gene. CDR3 loop: CSARGGTEAFF. The CDR3, as DNA: TGCAGCGCTAGGGGGGGCACTGAAGCTTTCTTT. The full variable domain, with the rest looked up from reference TRBV29-1 and TRBJ1-1, is SAVISQKPSRDICQRGTSLTIQCQVDSQVTMMFWYRQQPGQSLTLIATANQGSEATYESGFVIDKFPISRPNLTFSTLTVSNMSPEDSSIYLCSARGGTEAFFGQGTRLTVV.

This chain links TRBV2 with TRBJ2-7; no clear D. Germline V gives CDR1 SNHLY, CDR2 FYNNEI. The V end lost 0 bases, the J end lost 7 bases, and 7 bases lay between the germline ends. CDR3 length: 12 amino acids. The CDR3 nucleotides read TGTGCCAGCAGTGAAGCTTATGGAGAGCAGTACTTC. This encodes CASSEAYGEQYF.

The rearrangement links TRBV7-2 to TRBJ1-6; D not certain. The V end lost 4 bases, the J end lost 7 bases, and 14 bases lay between the germline ends. This CDR3 contains 15 residues. The germline gives CDR1 SGHTA, CDR2 FQGNSA. CDR3 nucleotides: TGTGCCAGCAGCTCCCTGGCCGGGATGAATTCACCCCTCCACTTT. Translated: CASSSLAGMNSPLHF.

Only a few counts were recorded for this clone. This sequence joins TRBV5-1 and TRBJ2-7; either TRBD1 or TRBD2 may fit D (5 bases each). Trimming pared 4 bases from V and 3 bases from J, leaving 23 bases between. This CDR3 comprises 17 residues. The germline V gene has CDR1 SGHRS and CDR2 YFSETQ. This CDR3 reads CASSPGTADHNNYEQYF. Written as DNA, the CDR3 is TGCGCCAGCAGCCCCGGGACCGCGGACCACAACAACTACGAGCAGTACTTC.

The chain combines TRBV6-1 with TRBJ2-3; 7 bases align to TRBD1. Germline CDR1 reads MNHNS; CDR2 reads SASEGT. This CDR3 contains 13 residues. J was trimmed by 2 bases and V by 8 bases; bases with no gene match: 4. The CDR3 nucleotides read TGTGCCAGCGCCGGGACAGACACAGATACGCAGTATTTT. It specifies CASAGTDTDTQYF.

The V and J genes are TRBV27 and TRBJ1-6; D is uncertain. The ends were cut back, 4 bases at V and 4 bases at J, with 2 bases in the middle. The CDR3 is 12 amino acids. CDR1 is MNHEY and CDR2 is SMNVEV in the germline V gene (reference sequence). The CDR3 DNA follows: TGTGCCAGCAGTTGGTATAATTCACCCCTCCACTTT. Amino acids: CASSWYNSPLHF.

This clone was detected a few times. The V call is TRBV9, the J call TRBJ2-7, with D unclear. With 0 bases removed from V and 6 bases from J, the gap between germline ends came to 10 bases. Germline V gene sequence: CDR1 SGDLS, CDR2 YYNGEE. The CDR3 consists of 13 residues. CDR3 coding DNA: TGTGCCAGCAGCGTAGGGGGATTCGGCGAGCAGTACTTC. Protein: CASSVGGFGEQYF.

This clone was seen a handful of times. The J gene is TRBJ2-3, the V gene TRBV27, with a weak D call TRBD1 (5 bases). The CDR3 consists of 15 residues. V lost 3 bases and J 0 bases, leaving 10 bases between the germline ends. Germline CDR1 reads MNHEY; CDR2 reads SMNVEV (reference sequence). The CDR3 region has the DNA TGTGCCAGCAGTTTTAAGGACACCAGCACAGATACGCAGTATTTT. Its protein is CASSFKDTSTDTQYF.

This chain connects TRBV7-2 to TRBJ2-7; a possible D gene is TRBD2 (6 bases). Germline assignment: CDR1 SGHTA and CDR2 FQGNSA. This CDR3 contains 13 residues. The ends were cut back, 5 bases at V and 7 bases at J, with 15 bases in the middle. DNA of the CDR3: TGTGCCAGCAGCCCATCCGGGACTGGGGAGCAGTACTTC. Translated, it gives CASSPSGTGEQYF.

The chain recombines TRBV30 with TRBJ1-4, with 8 bases identical to TRBD1. Germline V gives CDR1 GTSNPN, CDR2 SVGIG (reference sequence). With 5 bases clipped from V and 4 bases from J, the junction kept 9 bases outside the gene matches. The CDR3 loop spans 15 amino acids. Here the CDR3 reads CAWGGADRGNEKLFF. The CDR3 DNA reads as TGTGCCTGGGGGGGCGCCGACAGGGGTAATGAAAAACTGTTTTTT.

This clone was counted between two and nine times. The chain recombines TRBV20-1 with TRBJ1-2, with D hard to call. The CDR3 consists of 11 residues. Germline V gene lookup returns CDR1 DFQATT and CDR2 SNEGSKA (reference sequence). V lost 7 bases and J lost 12, with 18 bases in between. CDR3 amino acids: CSGATDLPNTF. The CDR3 DNA is TGCAGTGGGGCTACAGACTTGCCCAACACCTTC.

The chain carries TRBV19 and TRBJ2-7; D call uncertain. CDR3 length: 16 residues. V was trimmed by 3 bases and J by 2 bases, leaving 17 bases between them. CDR1 is LNHDA and CDR2 is SQIVND in the germline V gene (reference sequence). The DNA of the CDR3 is TGTGCCAGTAGTATGGAAAACTCCCGGGCAACCTACGAGCAGTACTTC. Amino acids: CASSMENSRATYEQYF.

V usage is TRBV4-1 and J usage is TRBJ2-2; D may be TRBD2 (6 bases). Trimming took off 6 bases at V and 5 bases at J, with 16 bases between the two ends. Germline V CDR1 and CDR2: MGHRA, YSYEKL. The CDR3 runs to 15 residues. The CDR3 coding sequence is TGCGCCAGCAGTCCCGAGCGGGCGGGGACCGGGGAGCTGTTTTTT. As protein: CASSPERAGTGELFF.

This clone was counted a single time. A much larger clonotype is one base distant, so this may be a read error. Different DNA sequences within this sample yield the same CDR3. The V and J genes are TRBV4-3 and TRBJ2-7, with D perhaps matching TRBD2 (6 bases). CDR1 is LGHNA, CDR2 YSLEER, per germline. Between the trimmed V and J ends, which lost 3 bases and 5 bases, there was a span of 14 bases. CDR3 length: 14 amino acids. The CDR3 coding sequence is TGCGCCAGCAGCCAGAGGACGGGGGAAGACGAGCAGTACTTC. This sequence encodes CASSQRTGEDEQYF.

This rearrangement joins TRBV4-3 to TRBJ2-7; D is uncertain. This CDR3 is 14 amino acids long. Germline V gives CDR1 LGHNA, CDR2 YSLEER. V gave up 1 base and J gave up 3 bases, with 10 bases separating them. CDR3 region: CASSQVAGYYEQYF. The CDR3 nucleotides are TGCGCCAGCAGCCAAGTGGCAGGTTACTACGAGCAGTACTTC.